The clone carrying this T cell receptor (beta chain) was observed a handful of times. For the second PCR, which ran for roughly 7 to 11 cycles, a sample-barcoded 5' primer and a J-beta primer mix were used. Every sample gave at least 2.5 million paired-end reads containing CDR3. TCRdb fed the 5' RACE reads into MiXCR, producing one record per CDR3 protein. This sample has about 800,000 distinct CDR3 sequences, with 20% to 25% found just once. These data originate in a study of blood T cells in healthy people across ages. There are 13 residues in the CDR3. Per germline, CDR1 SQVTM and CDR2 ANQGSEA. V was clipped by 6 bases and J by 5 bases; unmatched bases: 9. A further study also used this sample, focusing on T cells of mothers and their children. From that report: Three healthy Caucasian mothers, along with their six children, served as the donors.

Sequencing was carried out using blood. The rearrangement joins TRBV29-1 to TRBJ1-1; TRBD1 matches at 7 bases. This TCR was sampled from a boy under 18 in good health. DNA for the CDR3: TGCAGCGTCCATGACAGGGATAGGACTGAAGCTTTCTTT. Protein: CSVHDRDRTEAFF.